These 18 T cell receptor beta chains originate from one sample sequenced in a study of control samples from healthy donors and cancer patients. Repertoires were generated with immunoSEQ multiplex PCR, while TCRdb's copy carries only in-frame clones and drops some. Altogether more than 150,000 clones are present, about 93% being singletons, with the ten largest covering around 1.6%. The specimen sequenced was blood. Source of these receptors: a man between 18 and 29 years old in good health.

This clone was observed a single time. The rearrangement links TRBV7-2 to TRBJ2-3; maybe TRBD1 (6 bases). The ends were cut back, 6 bases at V and 0 bases at J, with 10 bases in the middle. The germline CDR1 and CDR2 sequences are SGHTA and FQGNSA. The CDR3 has 14 residues. The CDR3 protein is CASSRTASTDTQYF. Here the CDR3 DNA reads TGTGCCAGCAGTAGGACAGCTAGCACAGATACGCAGTATTTT. Complete variable domain (other parts from reference TRBV7-2 and TRBJ2-3): GAGVSQSPSNKVTEKGKDVELRCDPISGHTALYWYRQSLGQGLEFLIYFQGNSAPDKSGLPSDRFSAERTGGSVSTLTIQRTQQEDSAVYLCASSRTASTDTQYFGPGTRLTVL.

The chain recombines TRBV5-4 with TRBJ2-2; D call uncertain. This CDR3 is 12 amino acids long. Deletions cut 2 bases from V and 3 bases from J, with 2 bases between. Germline lookup yields CDR1 SGHNT and CDR2 YYREEE (reference sequence). The CDR3 DNA follows: TGTGCCAGCAGCTTCGACACCGGGGAGCTGTTTTTT. This codes for CASSFDTGELFF.

About this clone: Other DNA sequences in the sample encode the same CDR3. The chain is built from TRBV18 and TRBJ2-7; 8 bases match TRBD1. The CDR3 spans 14 residues. Germline CDR1 KGHSH, CDR2 LQKENI. Trimming took 3 bases from V and 4 from J; bases not matched to a gene: 5. DNA for the CDR3: TGTGCCAGCTCACCCGGGACAGGCTCTTACGAGCAGTACTTC. This encodes CASSPGTGSYEQYF.

The chain joins TRBV27 to TRBJ1-3, with D possibly TRBD1 on 6 matching bases. The germline CDR1 and CDR2 sequences are MNHEY and SMNVEV (reference sequence). There are 15 residues in the CDR3. Trimming took off 7 bases at V and 0 bases at J, with 13 bases between the two ends. CDR3 sequence reads: CASITRTDSGNTIYF. In DNA, the CDR3 is TGTGCCAGCATTACACGGACAGACTCTGGAAACACCATATATTTT.

The CDR3 loop reads CASSVVPTGGVRPEAFF. The CDR3 nucleotides read TGTGCCAGCAGCGTAGTCCCCACAGGGGGCGTTAGGCCTGAAGCTTTCTTT. This chain uses TRBV9 with TRBJ1-1; 9 bases are a match to TRBD1. CDR1 is SGDLS, CDR2 YYNGEE, per germline. The CDR3 has 17 residues. The trim removed 0 bases at V and 6 bases at J, leaving 12 bases unmatched.

This clone was seen only once. V and J are TRBV28 and TRBJ2-1; D call uncertain. CDR3 length: 13 amino acids. The V end was cut by 6 bases, the J end by 1 base, with 7 bases between. Germline V gene lookup returns CDR1 MDHEN and CDR2 SYDVKM. DNA of the CDR3: TGTGCCAGCAGCAGGAATTCCTACAATGAGCAGTTCTTC. Translated: CASSRNSYNEQFF.

The chain combines TRBV5-1 with TRBJ2-7, with 10 bases matching TRBD1. V lost 3 bases, J lost 0 bases, and 9 bases stayed unmatched. Germline CDR1 reads SGHRS; CDR2 reads YFSETQ. This CDR3 is built from 17 residues. The DNA for the CDR3 is TGCGCCAGCAGCTCAGGGTCCGGGACAGGGGTCTCCTACGAGCAGTACTTC. Translating gives CASSSGSGTGVSYEQYF.

The gene calls are TRBV9 and TRBJ1-3; D possibly corresponds to TRBD1 (5 bases). The length of the CDR3 is 15 residues. Trimming left V 0 bases short and J 7 bases short, with 14 bases between. Germline V CDR1 and CDR2: SGDLS, YYNGEE. In nucleotides, the CDR3 is TGTGCCAGCAGCGTAGCTTCGACAGTATCGAACACCATATATTTT. Translating gives CASSVASTVSNTIYF.

About this clone: The germline gene is not matched at one end of the junction; a read error may be the cause. The V gene is TRBV2, the J gene TRBJ2-1, with a tentative D call TRBD1 (5 bases). The CDR3 runs 12 residues. Germline V gene sequence: CDR1 SNHLY, CDR2 FYNNEI. Written as DNA, the CDR3 is TGTGCCAACAGTCTCGACAGAAATGAGCAGTTCTTC. As protein: CANSLDRNEQFF. The whole variable domain, remainder taken from reference TRBV2 and TRBJ2-1, is EPEVTQTPSHQVTQMGQEVILRCVPISNHLYFYWYRQILGQKVEFLVSFYNNEISEKSEIFDDQFSVERPDGSNFTLKIRSTKLEDSAMYFCANSLDRNEQFFGPGTRLTVL.

The rearrangement links TRBV2 to TRBJ2-7; D is unresolved. Germline CDR1 is SNHLY and CDR2 is FYNNEI. This CDR3 contains 11 residues. V was cut by 5 bases and J by 2 bases, with 4 bases left in between. CDR3: CASSFTYEQYF. The DNA for the CDR3 is TGTGCCAGCAGTTTTACCTACGAGCAGTACTTC. Supplemented by reference TRBV2 and TRBJ2-7, the full variable domain reads EPEVTQTPSHQVTQMGQEVILRCVPISNHLYFYWYRQILGQKVEFLVSFYNNEISEKSEIFDDQFSVERPDGSNFTLKIRSTKLEDSAMYFCASSFTYEQYFGPGTRLTVT.

The chain recombines TRBV6-4 with TRBJ2-2; TRBD2 matches at 8 bases. There are 15 residues in the CDR3. The germline CDR1 and CDR2 sequences are MRHNA and SNTAGT. V shed 6 bases, J shed 3 bases, and the junction held 6 bases outside the gene matches. The DNA for the CDR3 is TGTGCCAGCAGCGTCCGGGGGGGCCACACCGGGGAGCTGTTTTTT. As protein: CASSVRGGHTGELFF.

This clone appeared once. The sample holds other DNA sequences that translate to the same CDR3. This rearrangement joins TRBV6-5 to TRBJ1-5; 8 nucleotides align to TRBD1. Trimming took 6 bases from V and 3 from J; bases not matched to a gene: 7. The CDR3 totals 15 residues. CDR1 and CDR2 from the germline V gene are MNHEY and SVGAGI. The CDR3 coding sequence is TGTGCCAGCAGCCTCGGGACAGGCCTCAATCAGCCCCAGCATTTT. This sequence encodes CASSLGTGLNQPQHF.

The chain combines TRBV15 with TRBJ2-7, with 7 bases lining up with TRBD1. The CDR3 spans 16 residues. The trim removed 5 bases at V and 2 bases at J, leaving 12 bases unmatched. Germline CDR1 is LNHNV and CDR2 is YYDKDF (reference sequence). CDR3 DNA sequence: TGTGCCACCAGCGACCCGGGACAGCAATATACCTACGAGCAGTACTTC. It specifies CATSDPGQQYTYEQYF. The full variable domain, rest sourced from reference TRBV15 and TRBJ2-7, is DAMVIQNPRYQVTQFGKPVTLSCSQTLNHNVMYWYQQKSSQAPKLLFHYYDKDFNNEADTPDNFQSRRPNTSFCFLDIRSPGLGDTAMYLCATSDPGQQYTYEQYFGPGTRLTVT.

The chain has TRBV24-1 and TRBJ2-7; D is tentatively TRBD1 or TRBD2 (5 bases each). V was pared by 1 base and J by 6 bases, with 21 bases between. Germline CDR1 reads KGHDR; CDR2 reads SFDVKD. The CDR3 runs to 17 residues. The CDR3 region is CATSDFRSPEGMREQYF. The CDR3 DNA is TGTGCCACCAGTGATTTCCGGTCTCCAGAGGGGATGCGCGAGCAGTACTTC.

V is TRBV6-5 and J is TRBJ2-3, with TRBD1 identical over 7 bases. This CDR3 is 14 amino acids long. Germline-derived CDR1 and CDR2 are MNHEY and SVGAGI. V lost 8 bases to trimming and J lost 2 bases; unmatched junction nucleotides: 7. CDR3 protein: CASVSGQPTDTQYF. The CDR3 DNA reads as TGTGCCAGCGTGTCGGGACAGCCCACAGATACGCAGTATTTT.

V gene TRBV24-1 combines with J gene TRBJ1-2; 8 bases line up with TRBD1. CDR1 and CDR2 from the germline V gene are KGHDR and SFDVKD. Losses at the gene ends were 4 bases for V and 3 bases for J; bases not matched to a gene: 6. This CDR3 region has 15 residues. The CDR3 bases are TGTGCCACCAGTGACACAGGGGGGAGTTACTATGGCTACACCTTC. Encoded protein: CATSDTGGSYYGYTF.

The J gene is TRBJ2-3, the V gene TRBV2; D ambiguous. The CDR3 length is 14 residues. In germline, CDR1 is SNHLY, CDR2 FYNNEI. Trimming removed 5 bases from V and 1 base from J, with 10 bases in between. The CDR3 region is CASSLSGGTDTQYF. DNA of the CDR3: TGTGCCAGCAGTCTTTCTGGGGGCACAGATACGCAGTATTTT.

V and J are TRBV9 and TRBJ1-2; D might be TRBD1 (6 bases). Looked up from germline, CDR1 is SGDLS and CDR2 is YYNGEE. Trimming removed 2 bases from V and 8 bases from J, with 13 bases in between. The CDR3 has 13 residues. The DNA for the CDR3 is TGTGCCAGCAGCGTTGATGGGGGCGGAGGCTACACCTTC. Amino acid sequence: CASSVDGGGGYTF.